This TCR beta chain was retrieved from a study of identical twins. Study-level findings and limits: Out-of-frame alpha sequences common to twins exhibited an excess of low generation probability. Within monozygotic twins, out-of-frame TCR alpha sharing was underestimated by the models.

Germline V CDR1 and CDR2: SGHRS, YFSETQ. This CDR3 has 14 residues. Trimming removed 3 bases from V and 5 bases from J; junction bases left unmatched: 3. On this clonotype itself: Its specificity is not known.

Carrying unique molecular identifiers, the cDNA also gained a universal primer site through template switching. TCRdb reprocessed the 5' RACE reads with MiXCR, giving one entry per CDR3 protein. The sample carries around 500,000 distinct CDR3 sequences, around 14% recorded once. Separately, the same data were catalogued under a study of yellow fever vaccine responses in identical twins. As that report states: Twins' vaccine T cell responses reportedly seemed partly convergent and partly personalized.

Material: CD4+ T cells sorted from blood. This clonotype was obtained from a woman aged 18 to 35 in good health. The chain combines TRBV5-1 with TRBJ2-5; 11 bases fit TRBD2. CDR3 DNA: TGCGCCAGCAGCTCCCCTAGCGGGAGGGAGACCCAGTACTTC. Translation gives CASSSPSGRETQYF.